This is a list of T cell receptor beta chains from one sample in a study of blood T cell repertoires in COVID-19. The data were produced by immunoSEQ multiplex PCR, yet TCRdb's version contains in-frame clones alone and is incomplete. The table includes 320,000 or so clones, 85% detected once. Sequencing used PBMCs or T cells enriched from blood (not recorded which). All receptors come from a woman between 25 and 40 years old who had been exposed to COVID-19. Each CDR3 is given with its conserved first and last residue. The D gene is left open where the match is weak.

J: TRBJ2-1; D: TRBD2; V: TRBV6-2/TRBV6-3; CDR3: CASSILAGGLDEQFF
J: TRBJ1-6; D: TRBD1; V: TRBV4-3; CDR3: CASSQDSGGISPLHF
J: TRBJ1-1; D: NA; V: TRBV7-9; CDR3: CASSLAEAEAFF
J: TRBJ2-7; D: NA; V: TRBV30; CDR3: CAWSVRRIGGFGEQYF
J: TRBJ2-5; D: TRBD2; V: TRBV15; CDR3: CATSRGTSGYQETQYF
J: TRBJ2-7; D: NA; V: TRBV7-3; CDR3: CASKEGVRIHEQYF
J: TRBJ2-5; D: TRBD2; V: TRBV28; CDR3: CASSSGGFIKETQYF
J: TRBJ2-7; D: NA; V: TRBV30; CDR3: CAWKETANYEQYF
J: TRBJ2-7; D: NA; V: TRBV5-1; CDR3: CASSLILSSYEQYF
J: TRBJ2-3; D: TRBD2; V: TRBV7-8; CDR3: CASSSLSGRATDTQYF
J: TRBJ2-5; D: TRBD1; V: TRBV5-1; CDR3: CASSLGQGAETQYF
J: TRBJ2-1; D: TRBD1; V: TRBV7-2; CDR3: CASSLGGTGGRNEQFF